Shown below are 23 T cell receptor beta chains from a single sample sequenced in a study of shared clonotypes between healthy human individuals. Clones were sequenced by immunoSEQ multiplex PCR, and TCRdb holds only the in-frame ones, with some missing. This sample has some 2,000,000 clones, with roughly 96% found just once. The sample taken for sequencing was naive CD4+ T cells sorted from blood. Subset specified: CD45RA+ positively selected. These receptors were taken from a young man in good health.

A remark on this clone: The sample has other DNA sequences that encode this CDR3 too. V is TRBV30 and J is TRBJ2-5; D remains unclear. CDR3 length: 13 amino acids. The germline CDR1 and CDR2 sequences are GTSNPN and SVGIG (reference sequence). V lost 2 bases and J lost 0, with 7 bases in between. In DNA, the CDR3 is TGTGCCTGGAGTCGCGGTTACCAAGAGACCCAGTACTTC. It translates to CAWSRGYQETQYF.

The sample holds one count of this clone. V usage is TRBV6-1 and J usage is TRBJ2-1; D is possibly TRBD2 (6 bases). Germline CDR1 and CDR2: MNHNS and SASEGT. The CDR3 has 14 amino acids. V lost 6 bases, J lost 3 bases, and 12 bases lay in between. CDR3 protein: CASSGMGGYNEQFF. CDR3 DNA: TGTGCCAGCAGCGGCATGGGGGGCTACAATGAGCAGTTCTTC.

This clone was found once. The chain employs TRBV2 and TRBJ1-1, with 7 nucleotides matching TRBD1. Germline loops: CDR1 SNHLY, CDR2 FYNNEI. CDR3 length equals 11 residues. Trimming cost V 6 bases and J 12 bases; bases outside gene matches: 7. The CDR3 sequence: CASRVTGLTFF. In DNA, the CDR3 is TGTGCCAGCAGGGTGACAGGGCTGACTTTCTTT.

The V and J genes are TRBV28 and TRBJ2-5; 7 nucleotides agree with TRBD1. The CDR3 has 14 residues. Per germline, CDR1 MDHEN and CDR2 SYDVKM. Trimming at V came to 5 bases and at J to 7 bases, leaving 10 bases not matched to a gene. The CDR3 is CASSDQQGFGTQYF. Here the CDR3 DNA reads TGTGCCAGCAGTGACCAACAGGGGTTCGGGACCCAGTACTTC.

The chain combines TRBV19 with TRBJ2-7; maybe TRBD2 (6 bases). Trimming pared 4 bases from V and 3 bases from J, leaving 10 bases between. The germline CDR1 and CDR2 sequences are LNHDA and SQIVND (reference sequence). The CDR3 totals 13 residues. The CDR3 DNA is TGTGCCAGTAGTAAGGACGGGGGCTACGAGCAGTACTTC. This gives the protein CASSKDGGYEQYF.

The chain couples TRBV10-3 to TRBJ2-7; a weak D match, TRBD1 (6 bases). The CDR3 is made up of 14 amino acids. The germline V and J ends were trimmed by 3 bases and 4 bases, with 13 bases remaining between them. Germline CDR1 is ENHRY and CDR2 is SYGVKD. CDR3 bases: TGTGCCATCAGTGAAAACCTGGGGGCTTACGAGCAGTACTTC. Translated: CAISENLGAYEQYF.

This chain connects TRBV6-6 to TRBJ2-1, with 7 bases matching TRBD1. The CDR3 spans 15 residues. J lost 3 bases, V lost 11 bases, and 13 bases had no gene match. Germline V gives CDR1 MNHNY, CDR2 SVGAGI (reference sequence). CDR3 bases: TGTGCCTCACACTTACAGGGGTCCCTCTACAATGAGCAGTTCTTC. This gives the protein CASHLQGSLYNEQFF.

The V and J genes are TRBV7-3 and TRBJ1-1, with 7 nucleotides matching TRBD1. The CDR3 sequence is 14 residues long. Germline V gene lookup returns CDR1 SGHTA and CDR2 FQGTGA. Losses at the gene ends were 3 bases for V and 11 bases for J; bases not matched to a gene: 12. The CDR3 loop reads CASSFRGGEVTAFF. Written as DNA, the CDR3 is TGTGCCAGCAGCTTCAGGGGGGGAGAGGTCACCGCTTTCTTT.

V and J are TRBV30 and TRBJ1-2, with 9 bases that match TRBD1. The CDR3 runs to 14 residues. The junction had 4 bases not matched to a gene; V was cut back by 1 base and J by 4 bases. Germline lookup yields CDR1 GTSNPN and CDR2 SVGIG (reference sequence). The CDR3 is CAWSGGTGSYGYTF. In nucleotides, the CDR3 is TGTGCCTGGAGTGGGGGGACAGGGAGCTATGGCTACACCTTC. Supplemented by reference TRBV30 and TRBJ1-2, the full variable domain reads SQTIHQWPATLVQPVGSPLSLECTVEGTSNPNLYWYRQAAGRGLQLLFYSVGIGQISSEVPQNLSASRPQDRQFILSSKKLLLSDSGFYLCAWSGGTGSYGYTFGSGTRLTVV.

This chain connects TRBV25-1 to TRBJ2-5; TRBD1 agrees at 10 bases. Germline V gene sequence: CDR1 MGHDK, CDR2 SYGVNS. This CDR3 contains 15 residues. Unmatched junction bases numbered 7, after V lost 3 bases and J lost 6 bases. The CDR3 bases are TGTGCCAGCAGTGATTCCCGGACAGGGGGACAGACCCAGTACTTC. This translates into CASSDSRTGGQTQYF.

This clone was recorded once. The genes are TRBV6-5 and TRBJ1-4; D gene uncertain. The CDR3 is 14 residues long. The germline CDR1 and CDR2 sequences are MNHEY and SVGAGI. Trimming left V 5 bases short and J 4 bases short, with 11 bases between. The CDR3: CASSVREGNEKLFF. The DNA of the CDR3 is TGTGCCAGCAGTGTTCGAGAGGGTAATGAAAAACTGTTTTTT.

The CDR3 DNA is TGTGCCTGGAGTAGGACACGGGAGACCCAGTACTTC. It encodes CAWSRTRETQYF. The V and J genes are TRBV30 and TRBJ2-5, with TRBD1 as a possible D gene (5 bases). The CDR3 loop spans 12 amino acids. V was cut by 2 bases and J by 5 bases, with 9 bases left in between. Per germline, CDR1 GTSNPN and CDR2 SVGIG (reference sequence).

This chain links TRBV7-2 with TRBJ2-5, with D maybe TRBD2 (6 bases). The CDR3 is 14 residues long. The V and J ends lost 5 bases and 2 bases respectively, with 12 bases between them. Per germline, CDR1 SGHTA and CDR2 FQGNSA. Here the CDR3 reads CASSPGTEQETQYF. For the CDR3, the DNA is TGTGCCAGCAGCCCCGGGACTGAACAAGAGACCCAGTACTTC.

The genes are TRBV15 and TRBJ2-1; TRBD2 aligns across 11 bases. The CDR3 is made up of 15 amino acids. CDR1 and CDR2 (germline): LNHNV, YYDKDF (reference sequence). Losses at the gene ends were 7 bases for V and 4 bases for J; bases not matched to a gene: 6. The CDR3: CATTTLAGGYNEQFF. CDR3 nucleotides: TGTGCCACCACCACGCTAGCGGGGGGATACAATGAGCAGTTCTTC. Drawing the rest from reference TRBV15 and TRBJ2-1, the complete variable domain is DAMVIQNPRYQVTQFGKPVTLSCSQTLNHNVMYWYQQKSSQAPKLLFHYYDKDFNNEADTPDNFQSRRPNTSFCFLDIRSPGLGDTAMYLCATTTLAGGYNEQFFGPGTRLTVL.

The chain uses TRBV6-1 and TRBJ2-3, with a weak D call TRBD1 (6 bases). The CDR3 extends over 15 amino acids. The germline V gene has CDR1 MNHNS and CDR2 SASEGT. Trimming left V 5 bases short and J 1 base short, with 13 bases between. CDR3 nucleotide sequence: TGTGCCAGCAGTCCCCAGGGGATTGGCACAGATACGCAGTATTTT. It translates to CASSPQGIGTDTQYF.

The V gene is TRBV5-6, the J gene TRBJ1-6; 8 bases are shared with TRBD1. CDR3 length: 15 amino acids. Germline trimming cut 2 bases from V and 9 bases from J; bases unmatched to any gene: 7. The germline V gene encodes CDR1 SGHDT and CDR2 YYEEEE. For the CDR3, the DNA is TGTGCCAGCAGCTTAAAGGACAGGGATAGTTCACCCCTCCACTTT. It encodes CASSLKDRDSSPLHF.

V gene TRBV18 combines with J gene TRBJ2-1; unclear D gene. Germline V lookup: CDR1 KGHSH, CDR2 LQKENI. Trimming stripped 0 bases from V and 7 bases from J, with 7 bases between. This CDR3 comprises 13 residues. The CDR3 region has the DNA TGTGCCAGCTCACCACCGAACGAGAATGAGCAGTTCTTC. This translates into CASSPPNENEQFF.

The chain is built from TRBV28 and TRBJ2-7; D remains unclear. V was cut by 1 base and J by 3 bases, with 7 bases left in between. Germline CDR1 MDHEN, CDR2 SYDVKM. The CDR3 is made up of 13 amino acids. This CDR3 reads CASSLSWDYEQYF. The DNA of the CDR3 is TGTGCCAGCAGTTTATCGTGGGACTACGAGCAGTACTTC.

The V call is TRBV6-5, the J call TRBJ1-1, with a tentative D call TRBD1 (5 bases). This CDR3 has 14 residues. Trimming left V 2 bases short and J 0 bases short, with 7 bases between. Germline assignment: CDR1 MNHEY and CDR2 SVGAGI. The CDR3 protein is CASSYGAVNTEAFF. As DNA, the CDR3 is TGTGCCAGCAGTTACGGGGCAGTGAACACTGAAGCTTTCTTT.

The chain joins TRBV30 to TRBJ1-3, with D perhaps matching TRBD1 (5 bases). Germline CDR1 is GTSNPN and CDR2 is SVGIG (reference sequence). V lost 7 bases, J lost 4 bases, and 14 bases lay in between. CDR3 length: 13 amino acids. The CDR3, as DNA: TGTGCCTACACCGGGACGGGCGGAAACACCATATATTTT. Translated, it gives CAYTGTGGNTIYF.

The chain combines TRBV27 with TRBJ1-3; 7 nucleotides align to TRBD1. The V gene end was trimmed by 11 bases and the J gene end by 4 bases; junction bases not matched to a gene: 8. CDR1 is MNHEY, CDR2 SMNVEV, per germline (reference sequence). This CDR3 region has 13 residues. The CDR3 loop is CASGRGLGNTIYF. As DNA, the CDR3 is TGTGCCTCAGGGAGGGGGCTGGGAAACACCATATATTTT.

The V call is TRBV5-1, the J call TRBJ2-7; D uncertain. The CDR3 totals 16 residues. V was pared by 0 bases and J by 4 bases, with 17 bases between. Germline V lookup: CDR1 SGHRS, CDR2 YFSETQ. CDR3 amino acids: CASSLEGSSVAYEQYF. CDR3 nucleotides: TGCGCCAGCAGCTTGGAAGGCTCGTCAGTCGCATACGAGCAGTACTTC.

This chain links TRBV19 with TRBJ2-3; D remains unclear. Germline V CDR1 and CDR2: LNHDA, SQIVND (reference sequence). V lost 6 bases and J lost 0, with 7 bases in between. The CDR3 consists of 13 residues. The CDR3 DNA follows: TGTGCCAGTAGACCCCAAAGCACAGATACGCAGTATTTT. This gives the protein CASRPQSTDTQYF.